This entry describes one TCR beta chain. Germline V gene sequence: CDR1 SGDLS, CDR2 YYNGEE. V lost 2 bases, J lost 8 bases, and 22 bases lay in between. The CDR3 extends over 16 amino acids. Measured with immunoSEQ multiplex PCR; TCRdb has only the in-frame clones, and not every one. The repertoire holds about 70,000 clones, with 86% as singletons. This sample was included in a study of blood T cell repertoires in COVID-19. This TCR was sampled from a human donor in a cohort sampled during active COVID-19. The sequenced material came from peripheral blood. This chain links TRBV9 with TRBJ1-2; a possible D gene is TRBD1 (6 bases). The CDR3, as DNA: TGTGCCAGCAGCGTGGGGAGTGGTGAGCGGGGGCTGGGCTACACCTTC. Amino acids: CASSVGSGERGLGYTF.